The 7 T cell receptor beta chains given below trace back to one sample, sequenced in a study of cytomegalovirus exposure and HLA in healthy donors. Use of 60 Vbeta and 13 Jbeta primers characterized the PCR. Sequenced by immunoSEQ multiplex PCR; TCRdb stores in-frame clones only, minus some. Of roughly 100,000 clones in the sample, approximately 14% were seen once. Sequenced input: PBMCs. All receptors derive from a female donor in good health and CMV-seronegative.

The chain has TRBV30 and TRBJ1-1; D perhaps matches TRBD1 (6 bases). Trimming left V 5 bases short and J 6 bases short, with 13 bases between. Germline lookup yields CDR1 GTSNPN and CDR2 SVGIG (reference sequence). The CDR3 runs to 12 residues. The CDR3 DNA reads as TGTGCCTGGGTACAGGGTAGAGCTGAAGCTTTCTTT. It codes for CAWVQGRAEAFF. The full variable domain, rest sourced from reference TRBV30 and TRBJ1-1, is SQTIHQWPATLVQPVGSPLSLECTVEGTSNPNLYWYRQAAGRGLQLLFYSVGIGQISSEVPQNLSASRPQDRQFILSSKKLLLSDSGFYLCAWVQGRAEAFFGQGTRLTVV.

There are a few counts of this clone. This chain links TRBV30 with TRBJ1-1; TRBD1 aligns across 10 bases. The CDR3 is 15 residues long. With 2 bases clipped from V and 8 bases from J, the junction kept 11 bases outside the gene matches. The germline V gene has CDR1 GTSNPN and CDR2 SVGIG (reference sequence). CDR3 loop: CAWSTPGQGDSEAFF. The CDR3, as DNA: TGTGCCTGGAGTACGCCAGGACAGGGGGACTCCGAAGCTTTCTTT.

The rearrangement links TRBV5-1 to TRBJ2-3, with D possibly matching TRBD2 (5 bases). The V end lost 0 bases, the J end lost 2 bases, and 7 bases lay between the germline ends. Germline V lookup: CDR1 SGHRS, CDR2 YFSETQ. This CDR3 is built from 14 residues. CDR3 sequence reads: CASSLEGVTDTQYF. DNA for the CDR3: TGCGCCAGCAGCTTGGAGGGAGTCACAGATACGCAGTATTTT.

Here the CDR3 reads CAWTDSGNTIYF. CDR3 bases: TGTGCCTGGACAGACTCTGGAAACACCATATATTTT. This chain connects TRBV30 to TRBJ1-3; D is ambiguous. This CDR3 is 12 amino acids long. V gave up 4 bases and J gave up 0 bases, with 4 bases separating them. The germline CDR1 and CDR2 sequences are GTSNPN and SVGIG (reference sequence).

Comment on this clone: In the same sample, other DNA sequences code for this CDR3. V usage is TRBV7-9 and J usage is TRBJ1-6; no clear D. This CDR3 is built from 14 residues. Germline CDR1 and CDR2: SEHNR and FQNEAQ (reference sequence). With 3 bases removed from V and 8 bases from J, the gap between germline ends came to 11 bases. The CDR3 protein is CASSLFHGDSPLHF. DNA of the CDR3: TGTGCCAGCAGCTTGTTTCACGGGGATTCACCCCTCCACTTT.

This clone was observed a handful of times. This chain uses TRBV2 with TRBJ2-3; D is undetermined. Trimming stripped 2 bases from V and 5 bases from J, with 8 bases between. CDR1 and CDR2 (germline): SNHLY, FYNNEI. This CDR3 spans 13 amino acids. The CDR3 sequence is CASSESGVDTQYF. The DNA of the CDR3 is TGTGCCAGCAGTGAATCCGGTGTAGATACGCAGTATTTT.

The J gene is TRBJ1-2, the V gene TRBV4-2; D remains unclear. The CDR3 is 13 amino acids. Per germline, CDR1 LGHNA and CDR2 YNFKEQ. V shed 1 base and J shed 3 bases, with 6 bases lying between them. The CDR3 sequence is CASSQARDYGYTF. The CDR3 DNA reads TGTGCCAGCAGCCAAGCCCGGGACTATGGCTACACCTTC.